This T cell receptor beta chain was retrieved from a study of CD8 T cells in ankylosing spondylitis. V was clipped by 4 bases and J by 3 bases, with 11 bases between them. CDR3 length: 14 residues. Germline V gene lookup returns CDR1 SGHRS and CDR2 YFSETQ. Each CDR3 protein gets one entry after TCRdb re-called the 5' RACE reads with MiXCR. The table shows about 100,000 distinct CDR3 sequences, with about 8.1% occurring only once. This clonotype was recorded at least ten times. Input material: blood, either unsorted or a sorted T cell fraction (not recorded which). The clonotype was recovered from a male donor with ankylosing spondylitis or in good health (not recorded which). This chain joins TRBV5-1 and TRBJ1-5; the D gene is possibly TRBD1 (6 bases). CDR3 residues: CASSQDSFNQPQHF. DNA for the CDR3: TGCGCCAGCAGCCAGGACAGCTTCAATCAGCCCCAGCATTTT.